What follows describes a single TCR beta chain. These data originate in a study of blood T cell repertoires in COVID-19. Overall study context: There were acute and convalescent COVID-19 samples, and they came from the United States, Italy and Spain. The analysed material was cDNA or gDNA that came from T cells, B-cell-depleted T cells, or PBMCs.

J gave up 6 bases and V 7 bases, and 2 bases lay outside the gene matches. The CDR3 runs 12 residues. The germline V gene has CDR1 MDHEN and CDR2 SYDVKM. Original processing methods: Reference gene primer amplification gave estimated nucleated cell counts. Measured with immunoSEQ multiplex PCR; TCRdb has only the in-frame clones, and not every one. That table furnishes V, J and clone size, whereas the DNA furnished D and trimming. The sample has around 270,000 clones; around 84% are singletons. This chain connects TRBV28 to TRBJ1-4; the match to TRBD1 covers 7 bases. The specimen sequenced was peripheral blood. The receptor comes from a man in his sixties with acute or convalescent COVID-19. The CDR3 sequence: CASKQGYEKLFF. As DNA, the CDR3 is TGTGCCAGCAAACAGGGGTATGAAAAACTGTTTTTT. The entire variable domain, with the rest obtained from reference TRBV28 and TRBJ1-4, is as follows: DVKVTQSSRYLVKRTGEKVFLECVQDMDHENMFWYRQDPGLGLRLIYFSYDVKMKEKGDIPEGYSVSREKKERFSLILESASTNQTSMYLCASKQGYEKLFFGSGTQLSVL.